This T cell receptor (beta chain) was found in a study of blood T cell repertoires in COVID-19. Overall study: Material from acute and convalescent COVID-19 was sourced from the United States, Italy and Spain. T cells, B-cell-depleted T cells, or PBMCs provided the cDNA or gDNA that served as material.

The V gene end was trimmed by 5 bases and the J gene end by 1 base; junction bases not matched to a gene: 2. The CDR3 totals 14 residues. Germline V gene data show CDR1 as SSHAT and CDR2 as FNYEAQ (reference sequence). Original processing notes: The authors estimated nucleated cell counts from reference gene primer amplification. Method: immunoSEQ multiplex PCR; TCRdb's copy keeps in-frame clones and lacks some. For V, J and clone size, that table is used; D and trimming come from the DNA. The repertoire holds 150,000 to 200,000 clones, with 65% to 85% as singletons. Sequencing was performed on peripheral blood. This TCR was sampled from a man in his 60s with active or convalescent COVID-19. V usage is TRBV7-7 and J usage is TRBJ2-5; 9 bases are shared with TRBD2. The CDR3 is CASSKAGGQETQYF. CDR3 coding DNA: TGTGCCAGCAGCAAAGCGGGGGGCCAAGAGACCCAGTACTTC.